This T cell receptor beta chain was sequenced in a study of blood T cell repertoires in COVID-19. This table comes from immunoSEQ multiplex PCR, and its TCRdb copy is limited to in-frame clones, with some not included. The table includes some 190,000 clones, about four fifths detected once. Germline lookup yields CDR1 LNHDA and CDR2 SQIVND (reference sequence). The CDR3 totals 12 residues. V was trimmed by 5 bases and J by 4 bases, leaving 6 bases between them. Seattle participants joined during active infection and were tracked over time. The rearrangement uses TRBV19 and TRBJ1-5; no firm D call. The sequence derives from a woman aged 80 or older with COVID-19, enrolled during active disease. The sequenced sample was peripheral blood. CDR3 nucleotides: TGTGCCAGTAGTCTGCAGAATCAGCCCCAGCATTTT. Residues: CASSLQNQPQHF.